This entry lists 17 T cell receptor beta chains sequenced from one sample in a study of T cell repertoires in cytomegalovirus infection (dated by TCRdb to about 2019). The reads were generated on an Illumina HiSeq 1500. Clones were called with MiXCR by TCRdb after fastp trimmed the public reads at Q25, and only in-frame beta chains were retained. Entries that share a CDR3 protein sequence are merged under the most common genes and DNA. The sample has about 150,000 distinct CDR3 sequences on record, roughly a quarter of them singletons. The ten largest account for 9.5% to 12% of the sample. The sequenced sample was PBMCs. The receptors stem from a human donor in good health (CMV status not recorded). Some clones in this sample may be carry-over from other donors' samples.

The chain employs TRBV20-1 and TRBJ1-3; TRBD1 matches at 8 bases. Germline CDR1 is DFQATT and CDR2 is SNEGSKA (reference sequence). Trimming cost V 2 bases and J 1 base; bases outside gene matches: 7. The CDR3 runs to 16 residues. CDR3 amino acids: CSARSGTGGSGNTIYF. The DNA of the CDR3 is TGCAGTGCTAGATCCGGGACAGGCGGTTCTGGAAACACCATATATTTT.

This chain connects TRBV20-1 to TRBJ1-2; D remains ambiguous. Germline CDR1 DFQATT, CDR2 SNEGSKA (reference sequence). Trimming pared 3 bases from V and 2 bases from J, leaving 10 bases between. The CDR3 totals 13 residues. The CDR3 loop is CSARAAENYGYTF. The CDR3 DNA follows: TGCAGTGCTAGGGCAGCGGAGAACTATGGCTACACCTTC.

The table lists this clonotype with a count of one. This may come from a read error, since a much larger clone is one base off. The J gene is TRBJ2-7, the V gene TRBV7-2, with 8 nucleotides matching TRBD1. Per germline, CDR1 SGHTA and CDR2 FQGNSA. The CDR3 is 15 amino acids. J gave up 3 bases and V 10 bases, and 14 bases lay outside the gene matches. CDR3 nucleotides: TGTGCCATCATCTCGGGACAGGCCTACCACTACGAGCAGTACTTC. Its protein product is CAIISGQAYHYEQYF.

This clonotype was seen many times. The CDR3 sequence: CASSPWRLAGADTQYF. The CDR3 nucleotides read TGTGCCAGCAGCCCCTGGCGGCTAGCGGGGGCAGATACGCAGTATTTT. The rearrangement joins TRBV7-2 to TRBJ2-3; 10 positions match TRBD2. Trimming removed 5 bases from V and 4 bases from J; junction bases left unmatched: 9. This CDR3 has 16 residues. Germline V CDR1 and CDR2: SGHTA, FQGNSA.

The rearrangement joins TRBV4-2 to TRBJ2-1; D unresolved. V shed 0 bases and J shed 7 bases, with 7 bases lying between them. The CDR3 is 13 residues long. CDR1 and CDR2 (germline): LGHNA, YNFKEQ. The CDR3 sequence: CASSQDTVNEQFF. The DNA for the CDR3 is TGTGCCAGCAGCCAAGATACTGTTAATGAGCAGTTCTTC.

This sequence joins TRBV19 and TRBJ2-5; D call uncertain. CDR1 is LNHDA and CDR2 is SQIVND in the germline V gene (reference sequence). V was shortened by 6 bases and J by 1 base, with 15 bases between the two germline ends. The CDR3 runs to 15 residues. The DNA of the CDR3 is TGTGCCAGTAGGGGTGCGTGGATGACCCAAGAGACCCAGTACTTC. Its translation is CASRGAWMTQETQYF. The variable domain in full, with the rest retrieved from reference TRBV19 and TRBJ2-5, is DGGITQSPKYLFRKEGQNVTLSCEQNLNHDAMYWYRQDPGQGLRLIYYSQIVNDFQKGDIAEGYSVSREKKESFPLTVTSAQKNPTAFYLCASRGAWMTQETQYFGPGTRLLVL.

This sequence joins TRBV27 and TRBJ1-1; D uncertain. Per germline, CDR1 MNHEY and CDR2 SMNVEV (reference sequence). Trimming shortened V by 9 bases and J by 0 bases, and 17 bases separated the two germline ends. This CDR3 spans 15 amino acids. This CDR3 reads CASREYTQMNTEAFF. Here the CDR3 DNA reads TGTGCCAGTAGGGAGTATACCCAAATGAACACTGAAGCTTTCTTT.

The chain carries TRBV20-1 and TRBJ2-7, with a possible D match to TRBD2 (5 bases). CDR3 length equals 13 residues. V was trimmed by 4 bases and J by 6 bases, leaving 16 bases between them. CDR1 and CDR2 (germline): DFQATT, SNEGSKA (reference sequence). The CDR3 loop is CSAKNPRVVEQYF. In nucleotides, the CDR3 is TGCAGTGCTAAGAACCCGCGGGTAGTCGAGCAGTACTTC.

CDR3 DNA: TGCGCCAGCAGCCCCGCAGGCGTGAACACTGAAGCTTTCTTT. Amino acid sequence: CASSPAGVNTEAFF. The chain carries TRBV5-1 and TRBJ1-1; D gene uncertain. The V end lost 4 bases, the J end lost 0 bases, and 10 bases lay between the germline ends. The CDR3 spans 14 residues. Germline lookup yields CDR1 SGHRS and CDR2 YFSETQ.

J is TRBJ2-7 and V is TRBV6-1; D uncertain. CDR1 and CDR2 (germline): MNHNS, SASEGT. V gave up 3 bases and J gave up 6 bases, with 15 bases separating them. This CDR3 contains 14 residues. The CDR3: CASSDRAPLLEQYF. In nucleotides, the CDR3 is TGTGCCAGCAGTGACCGGGCCCCACTCCTCGAGCAGTACTTC.

The V and J genes are TRBV28 and TRBJ2-7, with 7 bases identical to TRBD1. CDR3 length equals 14 residues. The germline V gene encodes CDR1 MDHEN and CDR2 SYDVKM. With 9 bases clipped from V and 5 bases from J, the junction kept 13 bases outside the gene matches. CDR3 sequence reads: CARSPYTGADEQYF. The CDR3 DNA reads TGTGCCAGAAGTCCCTATACAGGGGCAGACGAGCAGTACTTC.

The rearrangement links TRBV7-9 to TRBJ2-1; D is undetermined. Germline V lookup: CDR1 SEHNR, CDR2 FQNEAQ (reference sequence). V was clipped by 1 base and J by 9 bases, with 10 bases between them. The CDR3 is 13 residues long. The CDR3 nucleotides are TGTGCCAGCAGCTTAGTCCCGGGCATTGAGCAGTTCTTC. This codes for CASSLVPGIEQFF.

This clonotype has just a few counts. The chain recombines TRBV6-2 or TRBV6-3 with TRBJ2-2; 12 bases fit TRBD2. The junction had 6 bases not matched to a gene; V was cut back by 6 bases and J by 4 bases. The length of the CDR3 is 16 residues. CDR1 is MNHEY and CDR2 is SVGEGT in the germline V gene. DNA of the CDR3: TGTGCCAGCAGACCTAGCGGGAGGGCCAGCACCGGGGAGCTGTTTTTT. Residues: CASRPSGRASTGELFF.

The rearrangement joins TRBV28 to TRBJ2-1; the match to TRBD1 covers 9 bases. Germline CDR1 and CDR2: MDHEN and SYDVKM. V was clipped by 6 bases and J by 8 bases; unmatched bases: 8. The CDR3 has 14 residues. The CDR3 loop is CASSPGQGPYEQFF. As DNA, the CDR3 is TGTGCCAGCAGCCCCGGACAGGGGCCCTATGAGCAGTTCTTC.

The chain uses TRBV2 and TRBJ2-1; D call uncertain. V was shortened by 3 bases and J by 5 bases, with 11 bases between the two germline ends. Germline assignment: CDR1 SNHLY and CDR2 FYNNEI. The CDR3 sequence is 14 residues long. CDR3 in DNA: TGTGCCAGCAGTGATTGGCTAGACAACAATGAGCAGTTCTTC. Amino acid sequence: CASSDWLDNNEQFF. The full variable domain, its missing parts supplied by reference TRBV2 and TRBJ2-1, is EPEVTQTPSHQVTQMGQEVILRCVPISNHLYFYWYRQILGQKVEFLVSFYNNEISEKSEIFDDQFSVERPDGSNFTLKIRSTKLEDSAMYFCASSDWLDNNEQFFGPGTRLTVL.

As to this clonotype: One end of the junction varies from germline; a read error may be responsible. This chain uses TRBV7-9 with TRBJ1-2; TRBD1 matches at 7 bases. Germline loops: CDR1 SEHNR, CDR2 FQNEAQ (reference sequence). The CDR3 totals 22 residues. CDR3 in DNA: TGTACCAGCAGCTTAACGGAGTGTTCCGGGACAGCCTCCCCGGACGTAGACTATGGCTACACCTTC. It codes for CTSSLTECSGTASPDVDYGYTF. The variable domain in full, completed from reference TRBV7-9 and TRBJ1-2, reads DTGVSQNPRHKITKRGQNVTFRCDPISEHNRLYWYRQTLGQGPEFLTYFQNEAQLEKSRLLSDRFSAERPKGSFSTLEIQRTEQGDSAMYLCTSSLTECSGTASPDVDYGYTFGSGTRLTVV.

Many counts were recorded for this clonotype. The chain links TRBV28 to TRBJ1-6; 10 nucleotides agree with TRBD1. Trimming removed 6 bases from V and 7 bases from J; junction bases left unmatched: 3. The CDR3 spans 14 residues. Per germline, CDR1 MDHEN and CDR2 SYDVKM. In DNA, the CDR3 is TGTGCCAGCAGCTTGGGACAGGGGAATTCACCCCTCCACTTT. Its protein product is CASSLGQGNSPLHF.